What follows are 32 T cell receptor beta chains derived from one specimen sequenced in a study of breast tumors, draining lymph nodes, adjacent tissues. Axillary draining lymph nodes of breast cancer patients supplied the node samples. MiXCR was run by TCRdb on the multiplex PCR reads, yielding one entry per CDR3 protein. This sample has tens of thousands of distinct CDR3 sequences, with roughly 19% found just once. What was sequenced was axillary lymph node tissue. The receptors here all came from a female donor with breast cancer. Some clones in this sample may be carry-over from other donors' samples.

Turning to this clonotype: Since no conserved phenylalanine or tryptophan closes the CDR3, a read error is the likely cause. The DNA is left out, because the CDR3 cannot be placed on it with certainty; the CDR3 is given as TCRdb lists it. The CDR3 is CSAPARTSGSREQFL. J is TRBJ2-1 and V is TRBV20-1; TRBD2, the D gene given by the table, was not confirmed from the DNA. The CDR3 is 15 residues long, ends included. Per germline, CDR1 DFQATT and CDR2 SNEGSKA (reference sequence).

A single count supports this clonotype. The chain joins TRBV28 to TRBJ1-5, with D uncertain. CDR1 is MDHEN, CDR2 SYDVKM, per germline. The germline V and J ends were trimmed by 3 bases and 4 bases, with 16 bases remaining between them. The CDR3 spans 16 residues. The DNA of the CDR3 is TGTGCCAGCAGTTTCCTTTGGGAGGGTATGAATCAGCCCCAGCATTTT. The encoded protein is CASSFLWEGMNQPQHF.

On this clonotype: This could be a read error, since a much larger clone is one nucleotide away. The chain is built from TRBV5-1 and TRBJ2-1; a weak D match, TRBD1 (6 bases). This CDR3 region has 15 residues. The V gene's germline CDR1 is SGHRS and CDR2 YFSETQ. CDR3 sequence: CACSFARGSYNEQFF. The CDR3 DNA reads TGCGCCTGCAGCTTTGCCAGGGGATCCTACAATGAGCAGTTCTTC.

This clonotype was recorded at least ten times. The chain uses TRBV6-5 and TRBJ2-7, with D perhaps being TRBD1 or TRBD2 (5 bases each). CDR1 and CDR2 from the germline V gene are MNHEY and SVGAGI. V gave up 5 bases and J gave up 5 bases, with 10 bases separating them. The CDR3 totals 12 residues. CDR3 nucleotide sequence: TGTGCCAGCAGTCGGCAGGGAGACGAGCAGTACTTC. Translated, it gives CASSRQGDEQYF.

This clonotype was picked up a small number of times. A much larger clone lies a single base off, so this may be a read error. The chain combines TRBV12-3 or TRBV12-4 with TRBJ2-1, with 8 bases identical to TRBD2. The CDR3 length is 15 residues. Trimming removed 7 bases from V and 0 bases from J; junction bases left unmatched: 5. The CDR3: CASTKLAASYNEQFF. The CDR3 DNA sequence: TGTGCCAGCACCAAACTAGCGGCCTCCTACAATGAGCAGTTCTTC.

At least ten counts were recorded for this clonotype. The rearrangement joins TRBV9 to TRBJ2-5, with TRBD2 matching over 7 bases. The CDR3 is 14 residues long. With V trimmed by 0 bases and J by 4 bases, 3 bases remained unmatched. The germline V gene encodes CDR1 SGDLS and CDR2 YYNGEE. The CDR3 nucleotides are TGTGCCAGCAGCGTAGGCGGGAGCGGAGAGACCCAGTACTTC. Amino acid sequence: CASSVGGSGETQYF.

This clonotype was picked up one time. The rearrangement joins TRBV5-5 to TRBJ1-1, with D possibly being TRBD1 (6 bases). Germline CDR1 SGHKS, CDR2 YYEKEE (reference sequence). Trimming left V 4 bases short and J 5 bases short, with 18 bases between. The CDR3 covers 15 residues. For the CDR3, the DNA is TGTGCCAGCAGCATTCTTACCGGGACATCGACTGAAGCTTTCTTT. Protein sequence: CASSILTGTSTEAFF. Supplemented by reference TRBV5-5 and TRBJ1-1, the full variable domain reads DAGVTQSPTHLIKTRGQQVTLRCSPISGHKSVSWYQQVLGQGPQFIFQYYEKEERGRGNFPDRFSARQFPNYSSELNVNALLLGDSALYLCASSILTGTSTEAFFGQGTRLTVV.

Points on this clonotype: At one end the junction does not follow the germline gene, possibly because of a read error. The chain uses TRBV5-1 and TRBJ2-4; TRBD2 matches at 10 bases. This CDR3 region has 14 residues. Germline CDR1 reads SGHRS; CDR2 reads YFSETQ. The DNA for the CDR3 is TGTGCCAGCAGCTTAGCGGGAGGCCAAAACATTCGGTACTTC. Its translation is CASSLAGGQNIRYF.

This clonotype was recorded at least ten times. This chain uses TRBV29-1 with TRBJ2-3; D possibly corresponds to TRBD2 (6 bases). V lost 7 bases, J lost 0 bases, and 11 bases lay in between. Germline CDR1 is SQVTM and CDR2 is ANQGSEA. The CDR3 is made up of 13 amino acids. This CDR3 reads CSGMRGSTDTQYF. The CDR3 DNA reads as TGCAGCGGAATGCGGGGTAGCACAGATACGCAGTATTTT.

This clonotype showed up many times. This chain links TRBV5-6 with TRBJ2-7; 11 bases match TRBD2. Germline-derived CDR1 and CDR2 are SGHDT and YYEEEE. This CDR3 spans 14 amino acids. V was pared by 6 bases and J by 1 base, with 3 bases of the junction left unmatched. Here the CDR3 DNA reads TGTGCCAGCATGTCTAGCGGGAGGTCCTACGAGCAGTACTTC. The encoded protein is CASMSSGRSYEQYF.

This clonotype was picked up many times. V and J are TRBV5-6 and TRBJ2-3, with D maybe TRBD1 (5 bases). Trimming pared 3 bases from V and 2 bases from J, leaving 16 bases between. The germline CDR1 and CDR2 sequences are SGHDT and YYEEEE. This CDR3 comprises 16 residues. The CDR3: CASSSRGSFNTDTQYF. DNA of the CDR3: TGTGCCAGCAGCTCAAGGGGCAGTTTCAACACAGATACGCAGTATTTT. Together with reference TRBV5-6 and TRBJ2-3, the CDR3 gives the full variable domain: DAGVTQSPTHLIKTRGQQVTLRCSPKSGHDTVSWYQQALGQGPQFIFQYYEEEERQRGNFPDRFSGHQFPNYSSELNVNALLLGDSALYLCASSSRGSFNTDTQYFGPGTRLTVL.

V usage is TRBV3-1 and J usage is TRBJ1-2, with TRBD1 matching over 8 bases. CDR1 and CDR2 (germline): LGHDT, YNNKEL (reference sequence). The CDR3 sequence is 15 residues long. After removal of 0 bases from V and 5 bases from J, the junction contained 5 bases not matched to a gene. The CDR3 is CASSQDWTGLYGYTF. CDR3 nucleotides: TGTGCCAGCAGCCAAGATTGGACAGGGCTTTATGGCTACACCTTC.

This clonotype was found many times. The chain has TRBV6-1 and TRBJ2-2; 9 positions match TRBD1. The J segment lost 8 bases and the V segment lost 1 base, leaving 5 bases of the junction unmatched. The CDR3 sequence is 15 residues long. Germline lookup yields CDR1 MNHNS and CDR2 SASEGT. CDR3 in DNA: TGTGCCAGCAGTGAAGGGGGACAGGGTGCAGGGGAGCTGTTTTTT. This translates into CASSEGGQGAGELFF.

This clonotype was counted many times. This rearrangement joins TRBV7-8 to TRBJ2-7; 10 nucleotides align to TRBD2. CDR1 is SGHVS and CDR2 is FQNEAQ in the germline V gene. J gave up 0 bases and V 4 bases, and 6 bases lay outside the gene matches. CDR3 length: 16 amino acids. The CDR3 sequence is CASSSQGLASSYEQYF. The CDR3 nucleotides read TGTGCCAGCAGCTCCCAGGGACTAGCGAGCTCCTACGAGCAGTACTTC.

This clonotype has only a few counts. A read error is possible here, since a much larger clone lies one base away. The chain couples TRBV19 to TRBJ1-6, with TRBD1 as a possible D gene (6 bases). Germline-derived CDR1 and CDR2 are LNHDA and SQIVND (reference sequence). The V and J ends lost 7 bases and 9 bases respectively, with 19 bases between them. This CDR3 contains 15 residues. DNA for the CDR3: TGTGCCAGTACCAAACAGGGCCTAATGGGTTCACCCCTCCACTTT. As protein: CASTKQGLMGSPLHF.

This clonotype has only a few counts. The V gene is TRBV28, the J gene TRBJ1-2; D is unclear. CDR1 and CDR2 (germline): MDHEN, SYDVKM. V gave up 7 bases and J gave up 7 bases, with 16 bases separating them. The CDR3 is 13 residues long. CDR3: CASTTTSVPGYTF. The CDR3 nucleotides are TGTGCCAGCACCACTACCTCAGTTCCTGGCTACACCTTC.

As to this clonotype: Sequence at one end of the junction differs from germline and may be a read error. This rearrangement joins TRBV30 to TRBJ2-7; the D gene could be TRBD1 or TRBD2 (5 bases each). CDR3 length: 13 amino acids. Germline CDR1 is GTSNPN and CDR2 is SVGIG (reference sequence). The CDR3 DNA sequence: TGTGCCTGGAGTAGAGGGGCTCTAGGCGAGCAGCACTTC. Residues: CAWSRGALGEQHF.

This clonotype was counted ten times or more. The chain is built from TRBV5-4 and TRBJ1-2; D might be TRBD1 (5 bases). This CDR3 is built from 13 residues. V was cut by 3 bases and J by 7 bases, with 13 bases left in between. Germline CDR1 SGHNT, CDR2 YYREEE (reference sequence). As DNA, the CDR3 is TGTGCCAGCAGCTCCGCAGGGTGGGGTGGCTACACCTTC. As protein: CASSSAGWGGYTF.

This clonotype was detected ten times or more. The V gene is TRBV7-8, the J gene TRBJ2-7; the D is unclear. This CDR3 region has 16 residues. Germline CDR1 and CDR2: SGHVS and FQNEAQ. Trimming shortened V by 5 bases and J by 2 bases, and 19 bases separated the two germline ends. The CDR3 is CASSPRRGMVAYEQYF. The CDR3 DNA follows: TGTGCCAGCAGCCCGAGACGCGGAATGGTAGCCTACGAGCAGTACTTC.

This clonotype was seen at least ten times. This sequence joins TRBV11-2 and TRBJ1-6; a weak D match, TRBD1 (5 bases). Per the germline V gene, CDR1 is SGHAT and CDR2 is FQNNGV. The CDR3 runs to 16 residues. V was pared by 5 bases and J by 9 bases, with 20 bases between. The CDR3 loop reads CASSRTGGGGSSPLHF. In DNA form, the CDR3 reads TGTGCCAGCAGCCGTACTGGGGGGGGAGGGAGTTCACCCCTCCACTTT.

This clonotype was recorded a few times. The chain employs TRBV6-1 and TRBJ2-2; D may correspond to TRBD1 or TRBD2 (7 bases each). CDR3 size: 18 residues. Germline V gene data show CDR1 as MNHNS and CDR2 as SASEGT. V was shortened by 5 bases and J by 5 bases, with 24 bases between the two germline ends. The CDR3 spells CASSPGGGQGPVTGELFF. The CDR3 region has the DNA TGTGCCAGCAGTCCAGGGGGGGGCCAGGGGCCAGTGACCGGGGAGCTGTTTTTT.

This clonotype has ten or more counts. The CDR3 nucleotides are TGTGCCAGCAGCCCCGCGGGACAGGGAGGGGAGACCCAGTACTTC. It is translated as CASSPAGQGGETQYF. The chain uses TRBV4-2 and TRBJ2-5; 9 nucleotides align to TRBD1. The germline V gene has CDR1 LGHNA and CDR2 YNFKEQ. The CDR3 sequence is 15 residues long. The J segment lost 5 bases and the V segment lost 4 bases, leaving 8 bases of the junction unmatched.

This clonotype has at least ten counts. The chain links TRBV4-3 to TRBJ1-5, with D tentatively TRBD1 (6 bases). V lost 0 bases and J lost 6, with 9 bases in between. From germline, CDR1 is LGHNA and CDR2 YSLEER. CDR3 length equals 14 residues. The chain's CDR3 is CASSQEWGPQPQHF. The CDR3 DNA sequence: TGCGCCAGCAGCCAAGAGTGGGGGCCTCAGCCCCAGCATTTT.

Comments on this clonotype: The junction and the germline gene differ at one end; a read error may be behind it. The V call is TRBV30, the J call TRBJ2-5, with 7 bases aligning to TRBD2. The CDR3 contains 15 residues. The germline V gene has CDR1 GTSNPN and CDR2 SVGIG (reference sequence). The chain's CDR3 is CAWGVLAEWGETQYF. The CDR3 bases are TGTGCCTGGGGTGTTCTAGCGGAGTGGGGAGAGACCCAGTACTTC.

This clonotype has at least ten counts. The rearrangement links TRBV20-1 to TRBJ2-5; 9 bases map to TRBD2. The CDR3 has 13 amino acids. Unmatched junction bases numbered 3, after V lost 0 bases and J lost 7 bases. Per the germline V gene, CDR1 is DFQATT and CDR2 is SNEGSKA (reference sequence). Here the CDR3 DNA reads TGCAGTGCTAGAGAAGGCGGGAGGGTGACCCAGTACTTC. This sequence encodes CSAREGGRVTQYF.

Comment on this clonotype: This sequence may be a read error, since a much larger clone differs from it by one base. Because the CDR3 is missing its conserved closing phenylalanine or tryptophan, this is likely a read error. The CDR3 nucleotides read TGCGCCAGCAGCCAAGATCGGAAAGATTATGGCTACACCCTC. This codes for CASSQDRKDYGYTL. The chain joins TRBV4-3 to TRBJ1-2; no clear D. Germline-derived CDR1 and CDR2 are LGHNA and YSLEER. V shed 0 bases and J shed 5 bases, with 10 bases lying between them. The CDR3 is made up of 14 amino acids.

This clonotype has ten or more counts. At one end, the junction sequence differs from germline, possibly due to a read error. This chain links TRBV4-2 with TRBJ1-2; D remains ambiguous. Germline V gene lookup returns CDR1 LGHNA and CDR2 YNFKEQ. The CDR3 has 14 amino acids. The CDR3 spells CASSQEGRNSGYTF. The DNA of the CDR3 is TGTGCCAGCAGCCAAGAAGGTAGGAACTCTGGCTACACCTTC.

This clonotype was counted once. A read error is possible here, since a much larger clone lies one base away. V is TRBV6-2 or TRBV6-3 and J is TRBJ1-6, with 8 positions matching TRBD1. CDR1 and CDR2 (germline): MNHEY, SVGEGT. The V and J ends lost 8 bases and 10 bases, in that order; junction bases with no gene match: 13. The CDR3 sequence is 15 residues long. The CDR3 reads CASGASGTGVSPLHF. The DNA for the CDR3 is TGTGCCAGCGGTGCCTCCGGGACAGGTGTCTCACCCCTCCACTTT.

On this clonotype: A much larger clone differs by one base, so this may be a read error. The genes are TRBV7-2 and TRBJ2-5, with unresolved D. V shed 7 bases and J shed 4 bases, with 13 bases lying between them. Germline V gives CDR1 SGHTA, CDR2 FQGNSA. This CDR3 comprises 13 residues. The CDR3 DNA follows: TGTGCCAGCACCCTGGGGTGGGGAGAGACCCAGTACTTC. This sequence encodes CASTLGWGETQYF.

This chain connects TRBV28 to TRBJ2-7, with 9 bases lining up with TRBD1. Germline loops: CDR1 MDHEN, CDR2 SYDVKM. CDR3 length equals 14 residues. With 6 bases clipped from V and 5 bases from J, the junction kept 8 bases outside the gene matches. Here the CDR3 reads CASSPGQGTHEQYF. The CDR3 DNA follows: TGTGCCAGCAGCCCGGGACAGGGAACCCACGAGCAGTACTTC.

This clonotype was seen more than once but under ten times. The rearrangement links TRBV6-1 to TRBJ2-1; tentative D call: TRBD1 (6 bases). There are 14 residues in the CDR3. CDR1 MNHNS and CDR2 SASEGT come from the germline V gene. The ends were cut back, 0 bases at V and 6 bases at J, with 9 bases in the middle. Written as DNA, the CDR3 is TGTGCCAGCAGTGAAGCTATAGGGGGCAATGAGCAGTTCTTC. Protein: CASSEAIGGNEQFF.

This clonotype was seen repeatedly, ten times or more. CDR3 region: CASSVGGADTQYF. CDR3 coding DNA: TGTGCCAGCAGTGTGGGGGGGGCAGATACGCAGTATTTT. This sequence joins TRBV2 and TRBJ2-3; TRBD2 matches 7 bases. CDR1 is SNHLY, CDR2 FYNNEI, per germline. V lost 4 bases and J lost 4; bases outside the gene matches: 2. The CDR3 extends over 13 amino acids. The full variable domain, rest sourced from reference TRBV2 and TRBJ2-3, is EPEVTQTPSHQVTQMGQEVILRCVPISNHLYFYWYRQILGQKVEFLVSFYNNEISEKSEIFDDQFSVERPDGSNFTLKIRSTKLEDSAMYFCASSVGGADTQYFGPGTRLTVL.